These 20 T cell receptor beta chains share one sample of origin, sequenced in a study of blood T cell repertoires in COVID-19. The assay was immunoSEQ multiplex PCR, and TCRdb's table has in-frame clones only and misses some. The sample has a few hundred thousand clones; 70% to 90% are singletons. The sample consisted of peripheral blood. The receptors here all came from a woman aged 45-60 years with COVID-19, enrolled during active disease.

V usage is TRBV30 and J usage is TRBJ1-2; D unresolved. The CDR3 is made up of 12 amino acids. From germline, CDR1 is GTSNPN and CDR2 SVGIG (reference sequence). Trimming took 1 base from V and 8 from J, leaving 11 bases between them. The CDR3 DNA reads TGTGCCTGGAGTGGCGGCGCCGGGGGCTACACCTTC. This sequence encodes CAWSGGAGGYTF. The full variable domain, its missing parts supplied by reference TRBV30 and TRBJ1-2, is SQTIHQWPATLVQPVGSPLSLECTVEGTSNPNLYWYRQAAGRGLQLLFYSVGIGQISSEVPQNLSASRPQDRQFILSSKKLLLSDSGFYLCAWSGGAGGYTFGSGTRLTVV.

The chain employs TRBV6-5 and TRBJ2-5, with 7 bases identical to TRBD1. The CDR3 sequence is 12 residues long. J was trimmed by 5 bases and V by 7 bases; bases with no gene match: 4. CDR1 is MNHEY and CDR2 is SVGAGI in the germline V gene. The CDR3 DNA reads TGTGCCAGCAAAGGGGGCGCGGAGACCCAGTACTTC. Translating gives CASKGGAETQYF.

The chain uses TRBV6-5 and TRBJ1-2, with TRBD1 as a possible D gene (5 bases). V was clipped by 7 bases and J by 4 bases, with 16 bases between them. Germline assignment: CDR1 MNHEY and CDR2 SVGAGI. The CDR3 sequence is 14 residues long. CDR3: CASTRQRGTYGYTF. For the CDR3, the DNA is TGTGCCAGCACTCGACAGAGAGGCACCTATGGCTACACCTTC.

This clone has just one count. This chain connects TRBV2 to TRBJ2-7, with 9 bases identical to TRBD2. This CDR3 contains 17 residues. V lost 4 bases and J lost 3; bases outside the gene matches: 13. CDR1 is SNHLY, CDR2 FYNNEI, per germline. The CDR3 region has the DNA TGTGCCAGCAGTGGTGACTCGGGAGCGGGGGGCAACTACGAGCAGTACTTC. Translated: CASSGDSGAGGNYEQYF.

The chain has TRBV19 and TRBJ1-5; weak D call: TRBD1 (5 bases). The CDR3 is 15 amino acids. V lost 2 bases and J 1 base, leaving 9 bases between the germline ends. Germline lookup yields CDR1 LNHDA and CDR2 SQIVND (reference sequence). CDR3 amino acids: CASSIRGGSNQPQHF. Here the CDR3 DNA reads TGTGCCAGTAGTATACGGGGGGGGAGCAATCAGCCCCAGCATTTT.

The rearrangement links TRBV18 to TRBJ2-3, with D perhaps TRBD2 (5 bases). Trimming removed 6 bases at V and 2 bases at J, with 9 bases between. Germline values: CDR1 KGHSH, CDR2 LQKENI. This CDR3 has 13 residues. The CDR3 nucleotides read TGTGCCAGCTCGCCCCGGGACACAGATACGCAGTATTTT. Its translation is CASSPRDTDTQYF.

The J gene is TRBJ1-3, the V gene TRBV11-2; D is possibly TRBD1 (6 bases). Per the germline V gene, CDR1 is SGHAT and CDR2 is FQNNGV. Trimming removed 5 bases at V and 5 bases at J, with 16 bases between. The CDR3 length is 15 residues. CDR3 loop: CASSLRGQFRNTIYF. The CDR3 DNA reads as TGTGCCAGCAGCCTTAGGGGACAATTTAGAAACACCATATATTTT.

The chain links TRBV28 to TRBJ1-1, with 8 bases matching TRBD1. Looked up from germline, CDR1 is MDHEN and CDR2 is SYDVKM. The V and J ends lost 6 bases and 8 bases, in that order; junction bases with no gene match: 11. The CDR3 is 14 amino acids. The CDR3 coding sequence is TGTGCCAGCAGGCCGGACAGGGAGGTATACGAAGCTTTCTTT. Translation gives CASRPDREVYEAFF.

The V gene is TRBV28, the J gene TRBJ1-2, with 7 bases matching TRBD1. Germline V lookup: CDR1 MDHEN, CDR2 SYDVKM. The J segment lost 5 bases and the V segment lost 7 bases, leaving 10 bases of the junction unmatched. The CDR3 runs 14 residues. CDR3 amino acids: CASTPPDRVYGYTF. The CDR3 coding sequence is TGTGCCAGCACCCCACCCGACAGGGTGTATGGCTACACCTTC.

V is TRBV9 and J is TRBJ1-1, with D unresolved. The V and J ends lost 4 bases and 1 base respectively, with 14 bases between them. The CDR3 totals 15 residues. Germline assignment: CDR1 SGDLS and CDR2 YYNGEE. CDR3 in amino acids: CASSPRSGRNTEAFF. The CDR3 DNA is TGTGCCAGCAGCCCACGTTCGGGGAGGAACACTGAAGCTTTCTTT. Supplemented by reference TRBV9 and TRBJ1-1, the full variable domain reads DSGVTQTPKHLITATGQRVTLRCSPRSGDLSVYWYQQSLDQGLQFLIQYYNGEERAKGNILERFSAQQFPDLHSELNLSSLELGDSALYFCASSPRSGRNTEAFFGQGTRLTVV.

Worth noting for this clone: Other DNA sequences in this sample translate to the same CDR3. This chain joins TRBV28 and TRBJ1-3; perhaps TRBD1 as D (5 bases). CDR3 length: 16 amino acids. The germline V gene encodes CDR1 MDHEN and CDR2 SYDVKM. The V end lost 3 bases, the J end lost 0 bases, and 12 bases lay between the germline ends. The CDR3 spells CASSLGLSSSGNTIYF. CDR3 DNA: TGTGCCAGCAGTTTGGGACTGTCGAGCTCTGGAAACACCATATATTTT. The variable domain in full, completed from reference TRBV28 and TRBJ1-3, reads DVKVTQSSRYLVKRTGEKVFLECVQDMDHENMFWYRQDPGLGLRLIYFSYDVKMKEKGDIPEGYSVSREKKERFSLILESASTNQTSMYLCASSLGLSSSGNTIYFGEGSWLTVV.

The chain's CDR3 is CASSVGSGTLDEQFF. In nucleotides, the CDR3 is TGTGCCAGCAGCGTAGGGTCAGGAACGTTGGATGAGCAGTTCTTC. The J gene is TRBJ2-1, the V gene TRBV9; D not certain. Between the trimmed V and J ends, which lost 0 bases and 8 bases, there was a span of 15 bases. The CDR3 runs to 15 residues. The germline V gene encodes CDR1 SGDLS and CDR2 YYNGEE.

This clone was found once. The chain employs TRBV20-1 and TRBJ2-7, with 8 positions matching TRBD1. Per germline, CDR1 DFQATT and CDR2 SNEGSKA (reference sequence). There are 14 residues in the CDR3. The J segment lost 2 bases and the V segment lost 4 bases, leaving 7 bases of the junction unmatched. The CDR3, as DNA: TGCAGTGCTAATGAGGGACAGGTGACCTACGAGCAGTACTTC. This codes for CSANEGQVTYEQYF.

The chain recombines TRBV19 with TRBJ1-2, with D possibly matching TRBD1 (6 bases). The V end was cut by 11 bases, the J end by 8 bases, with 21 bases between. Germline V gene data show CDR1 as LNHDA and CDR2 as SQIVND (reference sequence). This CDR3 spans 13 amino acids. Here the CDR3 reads CALGTGTTGGYTF. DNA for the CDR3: TGTGCCCTTGGTACCGGGACAACCGGCGGCTACACCTTC. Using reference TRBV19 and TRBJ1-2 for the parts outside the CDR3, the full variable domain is DGGITQSPKYLFRKEGQNVTLSCEQNLNHDAMYWYRQDPGQGLRLIYYSQIVNDFQKGDIAEGYSVSREKKESFPLTVTSAQKNPTAFYLCALGTGTTGGYTFGSGTRLTVV.

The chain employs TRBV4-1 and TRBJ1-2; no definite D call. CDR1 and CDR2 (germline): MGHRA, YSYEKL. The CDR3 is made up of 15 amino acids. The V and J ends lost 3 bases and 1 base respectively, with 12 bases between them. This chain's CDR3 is CASSQVPGNNYGYTF. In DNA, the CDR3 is TGCGCCAGCAGCCAGGTTCCGGGAAATAACTATGGCTACACCTTC.

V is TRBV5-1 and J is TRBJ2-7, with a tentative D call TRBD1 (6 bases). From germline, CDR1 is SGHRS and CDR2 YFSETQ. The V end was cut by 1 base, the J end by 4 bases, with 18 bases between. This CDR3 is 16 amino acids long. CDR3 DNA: TGCGCCAGCAGCTTGAACCTGCCAGGGGACGGGTACGAGCAGTACTTC. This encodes CASSLNLPGDGYEQYF.

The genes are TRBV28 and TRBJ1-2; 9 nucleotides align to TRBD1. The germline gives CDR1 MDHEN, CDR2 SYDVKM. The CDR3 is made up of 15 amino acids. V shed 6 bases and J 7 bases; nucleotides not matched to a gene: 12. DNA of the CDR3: TGTGCCAGCAGCCTGACCGGGACAGGGTACGGTGGCTACACCTTC. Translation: CASSLTGTGYGGYTF.

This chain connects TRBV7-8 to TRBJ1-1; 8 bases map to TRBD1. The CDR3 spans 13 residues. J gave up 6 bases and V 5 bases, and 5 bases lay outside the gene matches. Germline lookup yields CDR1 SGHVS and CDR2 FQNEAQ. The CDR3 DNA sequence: TGTGCCAGCAGCCGGGGACAGGAGTCTGAAGCTTTCTTT. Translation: CASSRGQESEAFF.

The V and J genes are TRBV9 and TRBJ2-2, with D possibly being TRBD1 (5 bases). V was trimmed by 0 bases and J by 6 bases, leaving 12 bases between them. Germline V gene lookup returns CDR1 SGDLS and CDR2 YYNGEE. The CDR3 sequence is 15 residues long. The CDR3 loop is CASSVEGAVAGELFF. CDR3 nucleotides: TGTGCCAGCAGCGTAGAAGGGGCGGTAGCCGGGGAGCTGTTTTTT. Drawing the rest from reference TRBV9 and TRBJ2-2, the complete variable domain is DSGVTQTPKHLITATGQRVTLRCSPRSGDLSVYWYQQSLDQGLQFLIQYYNGEERAKGNILERFSAQQFPDLHSELNLSSLELGDSALYFCASSVEGAVAGELFFGEGSRLTVL.

The CDR3 DNA reads TGTGCCAGCAGCTTTTCCTCGGTTTATGGCTACACCTTC. Translated, it gives CASSFSSVYGYTF. The V gene is TRBV7-3, the J gene TRBJ1-2; D gene uncertain. This CDR3 has 13 amino acids. Germline values: CDR1 SGHTA, CDR2 FQGTGA. V lost 3 bases to trimming and J lost 5 bases, with 10 bases between them.